This TCR beta chain was documented in a study of T cell responses to AZD1222 COVID-19 vaccine. General study findings and limits: Nearly half of unique spike-specific TCRs reportedly avoided B.1.351 and B.1.1.7 mutated regions.

There are a few counts of this clone. Antigen unknown. V was pared by 0 bases and J by 5 bases, with 10 bases between. This CDR3 spans 14 amino acids. Germline assignment: CDR1 SGHVS and CDR2 FQNEAQ. Produced via immunoSEQ multiplex PCR; TCRdb's table is partial and in-frame only. The table records about 22,000 clones, approximately 80% of them present only once. This TCR was recovered from an adult in good health. The source material was peripheral blood, sampled on day 0 of AZD1222 vaccination. The chain combines TRBV7-8 with TRBJ1-2; D remains unclear. CDR3: CASSLAGEGYGYTF. Here the CDR3 DNA reads TGTGCCAGCAGCTTAGCCGGGGAGGGATATGGCTACACCTTC.